This T cell receptor beta chain was sequenced in a study of T cell responses to AZD1222 COVID-19 vaccine. Whole-study results and caveats: Baseline serology detected seropositivity in only a handful of AZD1222 recipients. Females made up more of the donors, who were largely white British, and clonal diversity may have come out too low. Close to half of spike-specific TCRs reportedly recognize unmutated variant regions. Along spike, vaccine-associated CD4 TCRs were found throughout, with dominance at 160-218 and 743-854.

Per the germline V gene, CDR1 is LGHDT and CDR2 is YNNKEL (reference sequence). This CDR3 comprises 13 residues. V lost 3 bases, J lost 5 bases, and 10 bases lay in between. TCRdb keeps only in-frame clones here, not all; method: immunoSEQ multiplex PCR. The sample has about 39,000 clones, 88% seen once. Concerning this clone: The antigen is not known.

The chain links TRBV3-1 (or the pseudogene TRBV3-2) to TRBJ2-5; D is unresolved. The sequenced sample was peripheral blood, obtained 28 days after the second dose of the MenACWY control vaccine. The sequence derives from an adult who received the MenACWY meningococcal vaccine as a control. The CDR3 nucleotides read TGTGCCAGCAGCCAGGGTCTCGGGGAGACCCAGTACTTC. Amino acids: CASSQGLGETQYF.